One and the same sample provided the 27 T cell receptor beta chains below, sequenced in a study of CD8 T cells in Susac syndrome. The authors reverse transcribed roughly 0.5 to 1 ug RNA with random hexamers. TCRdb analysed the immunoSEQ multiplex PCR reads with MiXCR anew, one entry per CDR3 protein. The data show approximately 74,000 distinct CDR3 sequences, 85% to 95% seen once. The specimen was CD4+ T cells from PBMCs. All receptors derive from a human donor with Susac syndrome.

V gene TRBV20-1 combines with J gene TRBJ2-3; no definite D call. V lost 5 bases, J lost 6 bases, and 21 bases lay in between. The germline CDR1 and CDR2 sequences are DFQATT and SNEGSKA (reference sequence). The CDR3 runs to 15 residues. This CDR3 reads CSAPRTALGSDTQYF. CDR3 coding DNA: TGCAGTGCTCCTAGGACCGCCTTGGGTTCGGATACGCAGTATTTT.

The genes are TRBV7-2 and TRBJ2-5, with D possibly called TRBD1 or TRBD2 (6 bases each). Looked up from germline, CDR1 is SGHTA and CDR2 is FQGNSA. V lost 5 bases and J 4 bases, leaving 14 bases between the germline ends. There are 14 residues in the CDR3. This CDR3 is CASSQNRGPETQYF. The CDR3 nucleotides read TGTGCCAGCAGCCAAAACCGGGGGCCAGAGACCCAGTACTTC.

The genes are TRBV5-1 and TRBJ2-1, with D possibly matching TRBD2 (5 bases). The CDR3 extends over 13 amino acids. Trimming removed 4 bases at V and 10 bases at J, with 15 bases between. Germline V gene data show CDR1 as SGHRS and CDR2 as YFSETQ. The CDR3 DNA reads TGCGCCAGCAGCGTGGATGAGGGTCTAGAGCAGTTCTTC. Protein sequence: CASSVDEGLEQFF.

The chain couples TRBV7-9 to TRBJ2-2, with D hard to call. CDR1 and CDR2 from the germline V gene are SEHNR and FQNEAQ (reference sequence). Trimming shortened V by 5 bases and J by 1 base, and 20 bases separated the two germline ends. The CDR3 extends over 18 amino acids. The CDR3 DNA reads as TGTGCCAGCAGCCAATTTCCTACCGTTAGGAAGAACACCGGGGAGCTGTTTTTT. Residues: CASSQFPTVRKNTGELFF.

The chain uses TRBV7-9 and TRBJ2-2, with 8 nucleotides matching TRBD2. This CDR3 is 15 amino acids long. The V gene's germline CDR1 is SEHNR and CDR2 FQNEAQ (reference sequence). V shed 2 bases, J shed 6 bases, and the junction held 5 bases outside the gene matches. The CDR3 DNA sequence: TGTGCCAGCAGCTTACGGGGGGGCCGCTCCGGGGAGCTGTTTTTT. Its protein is CASSLRGGRSGELFF.

The CDR3 DNA is TGTGCCAGCAGCTTAGGGAGGGGTTTCACTGAAGCTTTCTTT. It encodes CASSLGRGFTEAFF. The chain recombines TRBV7-2 with TRBJ1-1, with a tentative D call TRBD1 (5 bases). Trimming shortened V by 1 base and J by 4 bases, and 10 bases separated the two germline ends. The CDR3 has 14 residues. The V gene's germline CDR1 is SGHTA and CDR2 FQGNSA.

The CDR3 DNA reads TGCGCCAGCAGCTTGGTCGGCGGGCTAGCGGGGAGCAATGAGCAGTTCTTC. Its translation: CASSLVGGLAGSNEQFF. V gene TRBV5-1 combines with J gene TRBJ2-1; the match to TRBD2 covers 9 bases. Germline CDR1 reads SGHRS; CDR2 reads YFSETQ. Trimming at V came to 0 bases and at J to 6 bases, leaving 10 bases not matched to a gene. This CDR3 is 17 amino acids long.

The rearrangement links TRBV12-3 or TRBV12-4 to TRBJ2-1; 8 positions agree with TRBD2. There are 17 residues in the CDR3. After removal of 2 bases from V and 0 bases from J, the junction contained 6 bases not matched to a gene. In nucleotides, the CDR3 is TGTGCCAGCAGTTTACTAGCGGGTCTGAGCTCCTACAATGAGCAGTTCTTC. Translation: CASSLLAGLSSYNEQFF.

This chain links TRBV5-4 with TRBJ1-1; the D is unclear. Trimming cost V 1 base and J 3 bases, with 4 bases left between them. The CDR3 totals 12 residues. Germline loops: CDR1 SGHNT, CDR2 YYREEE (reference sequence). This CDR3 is CASSLLDTEAFF. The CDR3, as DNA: TGTGCCAGCAGCTTGCTGGACACTGAAGCTTTCTTT. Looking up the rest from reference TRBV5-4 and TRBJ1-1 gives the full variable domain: ETGVTQSPTHLIKTRGQQVTLRCSSQSGHNTVSWYQQALGQGPQFIFQYYREEENGRGNFPPRFSGLQFPNYSSELNVNALELDDSALYLCASSLLDTEAFFGQGTRLTVV.

The CDR3 bases are TGCAGTGCTAGTACTAGCGGGAACAATGAGCAGTTCTTC. It encodes CSASTSGNNEQFF. The chain has TRBV20-1 and TRBJ2-1; 10 nucleotides match TRBD2. In germline, CDR1 is DFQATT, CDR2 SNEGSKA (reference sequence). The CDR3 is made up of 13 amino acids. The ends lost 3 bases at V and 5 bases at J; junction bases unmatched: 1.

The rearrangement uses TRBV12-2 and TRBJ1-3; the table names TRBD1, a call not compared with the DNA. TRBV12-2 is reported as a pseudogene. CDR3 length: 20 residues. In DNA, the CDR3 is TGTGCAAGTCGCTTAGTACCGGGACGCCAACTCTCCGACGCTGGAAACACCATATATTTT. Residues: CASRLVPGRQLSDAGNTIYF.

The CDR3 spells CASRRGRNEKLFF. DNA for the CDR3: TGTGCCAGTAGAAGGGGCAGGAATGAAAAACTGTTTTTT. The rearrangement links TRBV19 to TRBJ1-4, with D possibly matching TRBD1 (5 bases). Germline assignment: CDR1 LNHDA and CDR2 SQIVND (reference sequence). CDR3 length: 13 amino acids. Trimming pared 6 bases from V and 5 bases from J, leaving 10 bases between.

The CDR3 DNA is TGTGCCAGCAGTTCTAGCTACACCGGGGAGCTGTTTTTT. Protein sequence: CASSSSYTGELFF. The rearrangement joins TRBV6-6 to TRBJ2-2, with D possibly matching TRBD2 (5 bases). Germline V CDR1 and CDR2: MNHNY, SVGAGI (reference sequence). This CDR3 has 13 amino acids. V gave up 4 bases and J gave up 3 bases, with 6 bases separating them.

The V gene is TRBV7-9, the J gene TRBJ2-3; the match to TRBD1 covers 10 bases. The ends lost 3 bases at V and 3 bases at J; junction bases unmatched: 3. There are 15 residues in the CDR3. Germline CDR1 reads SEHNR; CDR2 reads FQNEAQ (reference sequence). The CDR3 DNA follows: TGTGCCAGCAGCTTGGGGACAGGGGAAACAGATACGCAGTATTTT. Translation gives CASSLGTGETDTQYF. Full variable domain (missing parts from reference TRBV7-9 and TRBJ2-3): DTGVSQNPRHKITKRGQNVTFRCDPISEHNRLYWYRQTLGQGPEFLTYFQNEAQLEKSRLLSDRFSAERPKGSFSTLEIQRTEQGDSAMYLCASSLGTGETDTQYFGPGTRLTVL.

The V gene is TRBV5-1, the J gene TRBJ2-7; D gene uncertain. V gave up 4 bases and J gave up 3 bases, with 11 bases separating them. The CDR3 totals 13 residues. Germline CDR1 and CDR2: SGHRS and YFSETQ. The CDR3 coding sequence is TGCGCCAGCAGCACAACCGCCGACTACGAGCAGTACTTC. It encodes CASSTTADYEQYF.

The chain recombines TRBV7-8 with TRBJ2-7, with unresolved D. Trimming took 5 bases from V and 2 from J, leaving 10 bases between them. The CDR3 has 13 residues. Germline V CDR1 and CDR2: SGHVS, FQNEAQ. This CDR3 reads CASSPSEPYEQYF. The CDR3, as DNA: TGTGCCAGCAGCCCCTCTGAACCCTACGAGCAGTACTTC.

As DNA, the CDR3 is TGTGCCAGCAGTGAAGCGGGTGCCTCTTCGCGGTTCTTC. It is translated as CASSEAGASSRFF. The chain joins TRBV6-1 to TRBJ2-1; D is ambiguous. The CDR3 is 13 residues long. The V gene's germline CDR1 is MNHNS and CDR2 SASEGT. Trimming removed 0 bases from V and 15 bases from J, with 15 bases in between.

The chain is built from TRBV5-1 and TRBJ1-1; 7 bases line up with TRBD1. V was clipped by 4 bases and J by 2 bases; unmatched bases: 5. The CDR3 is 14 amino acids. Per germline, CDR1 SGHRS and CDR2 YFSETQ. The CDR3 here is CASSAQGFNTEAFF. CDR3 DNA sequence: TGCGCCAGCAGCGCACAGGGGTTTAACACTGAAGCTTTCTTT.

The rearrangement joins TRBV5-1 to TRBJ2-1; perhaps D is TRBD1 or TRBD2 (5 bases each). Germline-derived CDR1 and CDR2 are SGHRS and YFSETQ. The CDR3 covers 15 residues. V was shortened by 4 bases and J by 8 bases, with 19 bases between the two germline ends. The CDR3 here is CASSRTGTSGDEQFF. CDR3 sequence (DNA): TGCGCCAGCAGCCGAACCGGGACCAGTGGTGATGAGCAGTTCTTC. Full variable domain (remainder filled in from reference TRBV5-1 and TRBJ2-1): KAGVTQTPRYLIKTRGQQVTLSCSPISGHRSVSWYQQTPGQGLQFLFEYFSETQRNKGNFPGRFSGRQFSNSRSEMNVSTLELGDSALYLCASSRTGTSGDEQFFGPGTRLTVL.

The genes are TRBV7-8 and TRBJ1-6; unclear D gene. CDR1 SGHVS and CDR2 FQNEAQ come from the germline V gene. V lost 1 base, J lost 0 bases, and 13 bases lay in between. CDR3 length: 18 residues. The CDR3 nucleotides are TGTGCCAGCAGCTTAGGGAGGGTTGTATCCTCCTATAATTCACCCCTCCACTTT. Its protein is CASSLGRVVSSYNSPLHF.

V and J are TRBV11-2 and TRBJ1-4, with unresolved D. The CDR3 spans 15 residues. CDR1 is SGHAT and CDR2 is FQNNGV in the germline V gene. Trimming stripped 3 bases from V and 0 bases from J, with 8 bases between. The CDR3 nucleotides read TGTGCCAGCAGCTTCGATTGGGCAACTAATGAAAAACTGTTTTTT. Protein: CASSFDWATNEKLFF.

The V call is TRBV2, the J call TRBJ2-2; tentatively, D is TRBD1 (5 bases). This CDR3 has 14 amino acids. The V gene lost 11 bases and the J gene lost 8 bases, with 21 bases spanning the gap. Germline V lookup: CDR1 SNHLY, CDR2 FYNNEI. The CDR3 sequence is CASGIATEWGELFF. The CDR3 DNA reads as TGTGCCTCAGGGATAGCCACTGAGTGGGGGGAGCTGTTTTTT.

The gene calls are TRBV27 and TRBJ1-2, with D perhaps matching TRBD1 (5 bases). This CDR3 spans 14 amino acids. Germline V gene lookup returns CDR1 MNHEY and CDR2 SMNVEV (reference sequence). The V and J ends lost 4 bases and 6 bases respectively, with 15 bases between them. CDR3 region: CASSWGRTDDGYTF. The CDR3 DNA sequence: TGTGCCAGCAGTTGGGGCAGGACGGATGATGGCTACACCTTC.

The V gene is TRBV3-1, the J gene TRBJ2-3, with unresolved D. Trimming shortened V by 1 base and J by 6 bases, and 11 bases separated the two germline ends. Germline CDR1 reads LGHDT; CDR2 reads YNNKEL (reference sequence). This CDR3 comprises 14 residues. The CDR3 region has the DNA TGTGCCAGCAGCCAAGGTCAGCGCATCGATACGCAGTATTTT. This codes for CASSQGQRIDTQYF.

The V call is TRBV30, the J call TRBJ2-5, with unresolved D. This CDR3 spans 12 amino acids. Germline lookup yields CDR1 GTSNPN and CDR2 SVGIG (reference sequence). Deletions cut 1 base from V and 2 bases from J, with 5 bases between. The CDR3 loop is CAWSAFQETQYF. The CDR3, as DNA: TGTGCCTGGAGTGCTTTTCAAGAGACCCAGTACTTC.

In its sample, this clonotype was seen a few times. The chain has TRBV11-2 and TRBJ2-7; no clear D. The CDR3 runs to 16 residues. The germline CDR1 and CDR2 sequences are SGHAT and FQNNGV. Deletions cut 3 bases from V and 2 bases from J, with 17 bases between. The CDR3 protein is CASSFGQTNPAYEQYF. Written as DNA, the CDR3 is TGTGCCAGCAGCTTTGGGCAGACCAACCCAGCCTACGAGCAGTACTTC.

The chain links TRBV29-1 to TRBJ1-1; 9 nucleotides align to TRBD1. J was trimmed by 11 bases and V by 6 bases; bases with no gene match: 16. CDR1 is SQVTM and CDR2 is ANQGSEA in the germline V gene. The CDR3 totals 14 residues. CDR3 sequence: CSVSPGTGTGRAFF. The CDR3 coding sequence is TGCAGCGTGTCGCCTGGGACAGGGACCGGGAGGGCTTTCTTT.